This T cell receptor beta chain was profiled in a study of shared T cell receptors in the human thymus. The germline V gene encodes CDR1 DFQATT and CDR2 SNEGSKA (reference sequence). The V end lost 5 bases, the J end lost 5 bases, and 9 bases lay between the germline ends. The CDR3 spans 11 residues. Assay used: immunoSEQ multiplex PCR; TCRdb lists only in-frame clones, some missing. The repertoire holds some 760,000 clones, over 75% seen once, with 0.008% to 0.011% in the top ten. About this clone: Other DNA sequences in the same sample also yield this CDR3.

This sample was shared with a second study, whose subject was human thymus T cells.

The chain combines TRBV20-1 with TRBJ1-2; no definite D call. The receptor comes from a girl in the first two years of life with a congenital heart defect. Sequencing was carried out using thymocytes. CDR3 amino acids: CSASDTYGYTF. Written as DNA, the CDR3 is TGCAGTGCTTCCGATACTTATGGCTACACCTTC.